This T cell receptor (beta chain) was recovered during a study of T cell responses to AZD1222 COVID-19 vaccine. Study conclusions and caveats: The repertoires were collected only after the peak T cell response. Clonal diversity may have been underestimated, and the donors were mostly white British, with more females than males. The study identified only six AZD1222 recipients as seropositive at baseline. Spike-specific TCR repertoires showed rising breadth and depth after two AZD1222 doses.

The CDR3 consists of 13 residues. Between the trimmed V and J ends, which lost 2 bases and 2 bases, there was a span of 7 bases. Per the germline V gene, CDR1 is MNHEY and CDR2 is SMNVEV (reference sequence). Produced via immunoSEQ multiplex PCR; TCRdb's table is partial and in-frame only. The profile covers fewer than 120,000 clones, with 70% to 90% appearing a single time and around 3.2% taken by the ten largest. In regard to this clone: As yet, its antigen is unknown.

The material sequenced was peripheral blood, taken on day 0 of AZD1222 vaccination. This sequence joins TRBV27 and TRBJ2-7; D possibly corresponds to TRBD1 (6 bases). The TCR comes from an adult in good health. The CDR3 DNA follows: TGTGCCAGCAGTTTAGGACAGACCTACGAGCAGTACTTC. Amino acid sequence: CASSLGQTYEQYF.